These 17 T cell receptor beta chains share one sample of origin, sequenced in a study of T-cell reconstitution after alpha-beta-depleted transplantation in children. TCRbeta library preparation incorporated unique molecular identifiers. TCRdb fed the PCR reads into MiXCR, producing one record per CDR3 protein. The table lists about 230,000 distinct CDR3 sequences, about a tenth of them singletons, with roughly 30% in the top ten. The sample here was PBMCs, taken before TCRalphabeta/CD19-depleted stem cell transplant. These receptors were obtained from a child less than two years old with acute myeloid leukemia, due to receive a stem cell transplant.

The chain is built from TRBV3-1 and TRBJ2-1; 9 nucleotides align to TRBD2. Germline CDR1 reads LGHDT; CDR2 reads YNNKEL (reference sequence). The CDR3 totals 15 residues. Unmatched junction bases numbered 18, after V lost 11 bases and J lost 10 bases. CDR3 loop: CASSQDIAGELEQFF. The CDR3, as DNA: TGTGCCTCCAGCCAAGACATAGCGGGAGAGCTGGAGCAGTTCTTC.

This clonotype was recorded at least ten times. The chain carries TRBV6-2 or TRBV6-3 and TRBJ1-4, with a possible D match to TRBD1 (5 bases). With 7 bases removed from V and 4 bases from J, the gap between germline ends came to 13 bases. Germline CDR1 MNHEY, CDR2 SVGEGT. This CDR3 is 14 amino acids long. The CDR3 DNA is TGTGCCAGCAATACACAGGCGAGTAATGAAAAACTGTTTTTT. Its protein product is CASNTQASNEKLFF.

V is TRBV5-5 and J is TRBJ1-6; 8 positions agree with TRBD1. Germline CDR1 reads SGHKS; CDR2 reads YYEKEE (reference sequence). The CDR3 length is 15 residues. Germline trimming cut 5 bases from V and 9 bases from J; bases unmatched to any gene: 10. CDR3 amino acids: CASSQGGTGRSPLHF. The CDR3 DNA follows: TGTGCCAGCAGTCAGGGGGGGACAGGTCGTTCACCCCTCCACTTT. The full variable domain, with the rest looked up from reference TRBV5-5 and TRBJ1-6, is DAGVTQSPTHLIKTRGQQVTLRCSPISGHKSVSWYQQVLGQGPQFIFQYYEKEERGRGNFPDRFSARQFPNYSSELNVNALLLGDSALYLCASSQGGTGRSPLHFGNGTRLTVT.

This clonotype came up many times. V gene TRBV16 combines with J gene TRBJ2-3; 7 bases are shared with TRBD1. The CDR3 loop spans 16 amino acids. The junction had 12 bases not matched to a gene; V was cut back by 7 bases and J by 2 bases. CDR1 and CDR2 from the germline V gene are KGHSY and FQNENV. For the CDR3, the DNA is TGTGCCAGCATCCGAGGGACAGACATCCTCACAGATACGCAGTATTTT. Encoded protein: CASIRGTDILTDTQYF.

At least ten counts were recorded for this clonotype. The genes are TRBV20-1 and TRBJ1-1; tentative D call: TRBD1 (5 bases). Germline lookup yields CDR1 DFQATT and CDR2 SNEGSKA (reference sequence). Between the trimmed V and J ends, which lost 6 bases and 5 bases, there was a span of 10 bases. This CDR3 spans 11 amino acids. CDR3 amino acids: CSASWGTEAFF. In DNA form, the CDR3 reads TGCAGTGCCAGTTGGGGGACTGAAGCTTTCTTT.

This clonotype was recorded many times. V and J are TRBV5-1 and TRBJ2-1; D is possibly TRBD1 or TRBD2 (5 bases each). CDR3 size: 15 residues. With 4 bases removed from V and 10 bases from J, the gap between germline ends came to 21 bases. The germline gives CDR1 SGHRS, CDR2 YFSETQ. As DNA, the CDR3 is TGCGCCAGCAGCCCCTCCGGGACGACCTTGATGGAGCAGTTCTTC. It specifies CASSPSGTTLMEQFF. Full variable domain (outside the CDR3, taken from reference TRBV5-1 and TRBJ2-1): KAGVTQTPRYLIKTRGQQVTLSCSPISGHRSVSWYQQTPGQGLQFLFEYFSETQRNKGNFPGRFSGRQFSNSRSEMNVSTLELGDSALYLCASSPSGTTLMEQFFGPGTRLTVL.

Only one count was recorded for this clonotype. Just one base apart from a much larger clone, this may be a read error. The rearrangement links TRBV11-1 to TRBJ1-3; the match to TRBD1 covers 8 bases. The length of the CDR3 is 15 residues. Germline CDR1 is SGHAT and CDR2 is FQDESV (reference sequence). The CDR3 is CAGSPGGSQRNTIYF. CDR3 bases: TGTGCCGGCAGCCCAGGGGGCTCGCAACGAAACACCATATATTTT.

This clonotype was observed many times. The chain is built from TRBV29-1 and TRBJ2-1; D remains unclear. The CDR3 sequence is 14 residues long. Germline V gives CDR1 SQVTM, CDR2 ANQGSEA. V lost 2 bases, J lost 0 bases, and 8 bases lay in between. The CDR3 region has the DNA TGCAGCGTTGAATTAAGAAGCTCCTACAATGAGCAGTTCTTC. This sequence encodes CSVELRSSYNEQFF.

This clonotype was found many times. The chain is built from TRBV20-1 and TRBJ2-3; D possibly corresponds to TRBD2 (6 bases). Germline CDR1 DFQATT, CDR2 SNEGSKA (reference sequence). The CDR3 is 16 residues long. Trimming shortened V by 3 bases and J by 0 bases, and 16 bases separated the two germline ends. The DNA for the CDR3 is TGCAGTGCTAGGGGAGGATATCACCCTAGCACAGATACGCAGTATTTT. It codes for CSARGGYHPSTDTQYF.

This clonotype has ten or more counts. V usage is TRBV7-2 and J usage is TRBJ2-7, with D hard to call. The CDR3 length is 17 residues. The germline CDR1 and CDR2 sequences are SGHTA and FQGNSA. The V end was cut by 1 base, the J end by 2 bases, with 18 bases between. CDR3 DNA sequence: TGTGCCAGCAGCTTAGGAGGTTCAGCCTCCCTTACCTACGAGCAGTACTTC. Its translation: CASSLGGSASLTYEQYF.

This clonotype was counted many times. The chain has TRBV7-9 and TRBJ2-7, with D unresolved. V was cut by 4 bases and J by 0 bases, with 13 bases left in between. The germline V gene encodes CDR1 SEHNR and CDR2 FQNEAQ (reference sequence). The CDR3 loop spans 15 amino acids. The CDR3 sequence: CASSSSYYVSYEQYF. CDR3 coding DNA: TGTGCCAGCAGCTCTTCTTACTACGTCTCCTACGAGCAGTACTTC.

This clonotype was observed many times. V is TRBV28 and J is TRBJ2-7; tentative D call: TRBD1 (6 bases). Between the trimmed V and J ends, which lost 1 base and 2 bases, there was a span of 9 bases. The CDR3 contains 14 residues. The germline CDR1 and CDR2 sequences are MDHEN and SYDVKM. CDR3 region: CASSLFPGAYEQYF. CDR3 bases: TGTGCCAGCAGTTTATTTCCAGGGGCCTACGAGCAGTACTTC.

This clonotype was counted at least ten times. The chain combines TRBV7-9 with TRBJ2-7; D remains unclear. The CDR3 totals 13 residues. Germline V CDR1 and CDR2: SEHNR, FQNEAQ (reference sequence). Trimming left V 4 bases short and J 1 base short, with 8 bases between. CDR3 loop: CASSSDLSYEQYF. CDR3 coding DNA: TGTGCCAGCAGCTCCGATTTGTCCTACGAGCAGTACTTC.

This clonotype came up many times. The chain couples TRBV7-3 to TRBJ2-1, with 12 bases matching TRBD2. Germline V gene lookup returns CDR1 SGHTA and CDR2 FQGTGA. The CDR3 consists of 14 residues. J was trimmed by 7 bases and V by 2 bases; bases with no gene match: 0. The CDR3 region has the DNA TGTGCCAGCAGCTTAGGGACTAGCGGGAATGAGCAGTTCTTC. Protein: CASSLGTSGNEQFF.

This clonotype was counted many times. The chain recombines TRBV12-3 or TRBV12-4 with TRBJ2-2; 12 nucleotides align to TRBD2. This CDR3 has 17 residues. With V trimmed by 6 bases and J by 4 bases, 9 bases remained unmatched. The CDR3: CASRNLAGGPGTGELFF. The DNA of the CDR3 is TGTGCCAGCAGAAACCTAGCGGGAGGGCCTGGCACCGGGGAGCTGTTTTTT.

In this sample, this clonotype turned up many times. The CDR3 sequence is CSALSGTVHLDTQYF. In DNA form, the CDR3 reads TGCAGTGCTCTCAGCGGGACAGTCCATTTAGATACGCAGTATTTT. This chain joins TRBV20-1 and TRBJ2-3; the D call may be TRBD1 or TRBD2 (7 bases each). Trimming took 5 bases from V and 5 from J, leaving 20 bases between them. The germline V gene encodes CDR1 DFQATT and CDR2 SNEGSKA (reference sequence). This CDR3 comprises 15 residues.

This clonotype occurred many times. The CDR3 here is CSARDSPKKTQYF. The CDR3 DNA reads as TGCAGTGCTAGAGATAGCCCAAAGAAGACCCAGTACTTC. J is TRBJ2-5 and V is TRBV20-1, with D hard to call. Germline V gene sequence: CDR1 DFQATT, CDR2 SNEGSKA (reference sequence). The V and J ends lost 0 bases and 6 bases respectively, with 11 bases between them. The CDR3 is 13 residues long.